This note documents a single TCR beta chain sequence. Which antigen it targets is not known. Base qualities are not at hand, and no much larger clone is one base apart. Trimming removed 3 bases from V and 1 base from J, leaving 9 bases between the germline ends. Including the terminal cysteine and phenylalanine, the CDR3 comprises 15 residues. Only the CDR3 DNA is retained, 45 bases long and in frame from the first base. CDR1 and CDR2 are drawn from the germline V gene: ENHRY, SYGVKD. The sample comes from a study of blood T cell repertoires in COVID-19 (TCRdb year 2020). Regarding the study in general: Collaborator samples came from the United States, Italy and Spain and covered acute and convalescent phases of COVID-19. The prospective study material was composed of cDNA or gDNA derived from T cells, B-cell-depleted T cells, or PBMCs. Subjects who had been exposed to COVID-19, were actively infected with it, or had recovered from it provided the deeply sampled blood TCRbeta repertoires that made up the dataset. The repertoires were released in a freely available public database meant as a resource for research on the immune response to SARS-CoV-2. The samples were drawn from two sources: the first 160 participants of the ongoing ImmuneRACE study, and over 950 subjects contributed by 6 global collaborators. The sample metadata nearly always contained a de-identified subject ID, COVID-19 status, age in years and sex. Where available, HLA class I and class II types were taken from metadata supplied by the sample provider and were not determined by assay-based typing. The study at large found these results: The amount of clinical and demographic metadata varied by source and participant and was provided uncurated.

Samples from volunteer blood donors who had recovered from COVID-19 were contributed by a second Seattle source. Each collaborating institution followed its own protocols to collect whole blood in K2EDTA tubes. For TCRbeta analysis, collaborators shipped samples in one of three forms: frozen whole blood, isolated PBMCs, or DNA extracted from either of those sample types. The immunoSEQ Assay, a bias-controlled multiplex PCR, was used to amplify TCRbeta CDR3 regions from genomic DNA. From the authors' description of their analysis: The number of nucleated cells in each sample was estimated by amplification of reference gene primers within the assay. To quantify the absolute abundance of each unique TCRbeta CDR3 rearrangement, sequence reads were collapsed and filtered. Productive Simpson clonality was computed per sample as the square root of Simpson's diversity index over productive rearrangements. Entries here come from immuneACCESS through TCRdb and include only in-frame sequences with V and J called. Some clones fail to appear in such tables; in the studies checked, an unresolved V gene covers under half of the shortfall, and the cause of the remainder is unknown. The V and J calls and clone size were taken over from that table, and D and trimming were inferred from the DNA. In all, the sample holds just over 250,000 clones, and about nine tenths of those were seen once. The top ten clones comprise less than 5% of the sample.

This receptor was taken from a man aged 55 to 70 who had recovered from COVID-19. Sequenced sample: peripheral blood. The V gene is TRBV10-3 and the J gene is TRBJ2-2; D gene: possibly TRBD1, on 6 matching bases. The DNA reads TGTGCCATCAGTGAAGGACAGTTGAACACCGGGGAGCTGTTTTTT. Translated, this gives CAISEGQLNTGELFF.